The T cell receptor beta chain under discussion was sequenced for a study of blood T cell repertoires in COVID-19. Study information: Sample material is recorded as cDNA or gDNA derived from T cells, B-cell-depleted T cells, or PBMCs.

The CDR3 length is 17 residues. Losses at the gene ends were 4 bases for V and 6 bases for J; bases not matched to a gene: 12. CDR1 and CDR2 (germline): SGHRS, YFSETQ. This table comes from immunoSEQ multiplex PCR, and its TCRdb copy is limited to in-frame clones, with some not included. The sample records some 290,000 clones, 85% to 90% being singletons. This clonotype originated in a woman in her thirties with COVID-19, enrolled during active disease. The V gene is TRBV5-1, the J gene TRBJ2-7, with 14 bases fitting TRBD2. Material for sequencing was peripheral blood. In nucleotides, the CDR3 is TGCGCCAGCAGCACGGGACTAGCGGGAGTCGGCGTTGCCGAGCAGTACTTC. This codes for CASSTGLAGVGVAEQYF.